Listed below are T cell receptor beta chains from one sample, sequenced in a study of radiotherapy plus CTLA-4 blockade in lung cancer. Some clones are missing from TCRdb's copy, which holds only in-frame ones; the method was immunoSEQ multiplex PCR. The sample contains 56,000 or so clones, more than 60% of which appear only once. Sequencing used peripheral blood, obtained from a patient treated with radiotherapy plus ipilimumab. All receptors come from a human donor with non-small cell lung cancer who had a complete response to radiotherapy plus ipilimumab. CDR3s leave out the opening cysteine and the closing phenylalanine or tryptophan. Clone size appears in some rows only: once, few, many, or a class for an expanded clone.

clone size | V gene | CDR3 protein
- | TRBV10-2 | ASSDLQGLTDGDTQY
- | TRBV29-1 | SVSEAF
- | TRBV7-9 | ASSPGGDSYEQY
- | TRBV6-5 | ASGFDSPLH
- | TRBV30 | AWSVSGGSYEQY
- | TRBV11-3 | ASSFLSQETQY
few | TRBV19 | ASSTALRRGEKLF
- | TRBV5-1 | ASSSLAGGLPQETQY
- | TRBV2 | ASGEVSFSGNTIY
- | TRBV5-1 | ASQPGQGYEQY
- | TRBV18 | ASSPGLAEDEQF
- | TRBV2 | ASGSGGAARTGELF
- | TRBV4-1 | ASSQGDSDQETQY
- | TRBV27 | ASSFWANRGTGELF
few | TRBV5-1 | ASSLIRRYPGTASNYGYT
- | TRBV2 | ASRRQGGETQY
- | TRBV4-3 | ASSQDPDSSYNSPLH
- | TRBV27 | ASSSRGSSYNEQF
- | TRBV5-1 | ASSRQQGSAYEQY
- | TRBV5-1 | ASSRGSETSYNSPLH
- | TRBV19 | ASSLVTMNTEAF
- | TRBV5-1 | ASSLEGPLDYGYT
few | TRBV18 | ASSPGRGRTDTQY
- | TRBV7-9 | ASSSRQGVEEKLF
once | TRBV7-9 | ASSFGTGLWNEQF
- | TRBV7-6 | ASTQGQGVSGELF
- | TRBV4-1 | ASSPYGTSGGSDTQY
- | TRBV11-3 | ASSLESVETQY
- | TRBV15 | ATSNRGDRGLRSNQPQH
- | TRBV30 | AWSTRRERVPY
- | TRBV2 | ASSELRSPGETQY
once | TRBV5-1 | ASAPGGQRNTEAF
few | TRBV28 | ASRAARGGNTIY
- | TRBV9 | ASSVGGGAADTQY
- | TRBV30 | AWSRDSSYEQY
- | TRBV7-8 | ASSPNKNTEAF
- | TRBV4-3 | ASSPSGGVIAGPTDTQY